A single sample gave rise to the 23 T cell receptor beta chains below, sequenced in a study of T cells in Graves' hyperthyroidism and ophthalmopathy (dated by TCRdb to between 2018 and 2021). The library was obtained by multiplex PCR. TCRdb lists the instrument as Illumina HiSeq 2000. Amplification of TCR beta CDR3 regions was carried out from RNA transcripts. The TCR CDR3 was subjected to a first round of RT-PCR using the HTBI primer set and the Qiagen OneStep RT-PCR kit. TCRdb applied fastp at Q25 and MiXCR to the public reads, then kept only in-frame beta chains. All rows with the same CDR3 protein become a single entry with the most common DNA and genes. The sample includes 130,000 or so distinct CDR3 sequences, with around 20% observed a single time. Around two thirds of the sample is in the top ten clones. Sequencing was performed on blood. The receptors come from a woman aged 50 to 65 with Graves' hyperthyroidism that later progressed to Graves' ophthalmopathy.

This clonotype was observed many times. The chain employs TRBV28 and TRBJ2-1; 12 bases align to TRBD2. The junction had 18 bases not matched to a gene; V was cut back by 6 bases and J by 9 bases. The CDR3 spans 18 residues. Germline assignment: CDR1 MDHEN and CDR2 SYDVKM. CDR3 protein: CASSPEASGRARYGEQFF. CDR3 DNA sequence: TGTGCCAGCAGCCCTGAGGCTAGCGGGAGGGCACGTTACGGTGAGCAGTTCTTC.

This chain connects TRBV6-1 to TRBJ1-1; D unresolved. V was clipped by 6 bases and J by 4 bases, with 9 bases between them. Per germline, CDR1 MNHNS and CDR2 SASEGT. CDR3 length: 12 residues. CDR3 amino acids: CASRPRGTEAFF. As DNA, the CDR3 is TGTGCCAGCAGACCACGGGGCACTGAAGCTTTCTTT.

The J gene is TRBJ1-1, the V gene TRBV20-1, with TRBD1 identical over 7 bases. The CDR3 is 13 residues long. V was pared by 5 bases and J by 4 bases, with 7 bases of the junction left unmatched. The germline gives CDR1 DFQATT, CDR2 SNEGSKA (reference sequence). CDR3 nucleotide sequence: TGCAGTGCTTACAGGGGTACCGGCACTGAAGCTTTCTTT. This sequence encodes CSAYRGTGTEAFF.

The chain uses TRBV9 and TRBJ1-1; no reliable D call. Between the trimmed V and J ends, which lost 0 bases and 0 bases, there was a span of 9 bases. The CDR3 has 15 residues. The germline gives CDR1 SGDLS, CDR2 YYNGEE. The CDR3 DNA reads TGTGCCAGCAGCGTAGACCGCATTATGAACACTGAAGCTTTCTTT. This encodes CASSVDRIMNTEAFF.

In this sample, this clonotype turned up many times. The V gene is TRBV7-2, the J gene TRBJ2-3; 12 bases are shared with TRBD2. V gave up 0 bases and J gave up 6 bases; unmatched junction bases: 4. CDR1 SGHTA and CDR2 FQGNSA come from the germline V gene. The CDR3 runs 16 residues. CDR3 in DNA: TGTGCCAGCAGCTTAGCAGTGACTAGCGGGAGCGATACGCAGTATTTT. Translating gives CASSLAVTSGSDTQYF. The full variable domain, its missing parts supplied by reference TRBV7-2 and TRBJ2-3, is GAGVSQSPSNKVTEKGKDVELRCDPISGHTALYWYRQSLGQGLEFLIYFQGNSAPDKSGLPSDRFSAERTGGSVSTLTIQRTQQEDSAVYLCASSLAVTSGSDTQYFGPGTRLTVL.

This clonotype was found many times. The genes are TRBV28 and TRBJ1-2, with TRBD1 matching 9 bases. Germline V lookup: CDR1 MDHEN, CDR2 SYDVKM. J was trimmed by 4 bases and V by 5 bases; bases with no gene match: 8. The CDR3 runs to 15 residues. CDR3 region: CASSVTGTGFYGYTF. The CDR3 DNA is TGTGCCAGCAGTGTAACCGGGACAGGGTTCTATGGCTACACCTTC.

This clonotype was found many times. The chain links TRBV18 to TRBJ2-1; unclear D gene. Germline V CDR1 and CDR2: KGHSH, LQKENI. Trimming left V 2 bases short and J 0 bases short, with 8 bases between. The CDR3 extends over 15 amino acids. The DNA of the CDR3 is TGTGCCAGCTCACCAGCGATGAGCTCCTACAATGAGCAGTTCTTC. Encoded protein: CASSPAMSSYNEQFF.

The chain couples TRBV20-1 to TRBJ1-1, with 8 nucleotides matching TRBD1. Germline values: CDR1 DFQATT, CDR2 SNEGSKA (reference sequence). The CDR3 is 17 residues long. The ends lost 5 bases at V and 0 bases at J; junction bases unmatched: 14. In DNA, the CDR3 is TGCAGTGCTCCCCCCAGCAGGGGGCTGCAGTTGAACACTGAAGCTTTCTTT. Protein: CSAPPSRGLQLNTEAFF.

Only a few counts were recorded for this clonotype. This rearrangement joins TRBV28 to TRBJ2-5; no clear D. From germline, CDR1 is MDHEN and CDR2 SYDVKM. The CDR3 loop spans 16 amino acids. With 5 bases removed from V and 5 bases from J, the gap between germline ends came to 21 bases. The CDR3 coding sequence is TGTGCCAGCAGTCCGCGATGGGCGTACTTCAGCGAGACCCAGTACTTC. Translating it yields CASSPRWAYFSETQYF.

This clonotype was seen at least ten times. This chain uses TRBV27 with TRBJ2-7; D possibly corresponds to TRBD2 (5 bases). Germline CDR1 reads MNHEY; CDR2 reads SMNVEV (reference sequence). The CDR3 consists of 14 residues. The germline V and J ends were trimmed by 2 bases and 3 bases, with 11 bases remaining between them. The CDR3 DNA sequence: TGTGCCAGCAGTTTAGGGCGGGCAAGCTACGAGCAGTACTTC. Encoded protein: CASSLGRASYEQYF.

This chain uses TRBV24-1 with TRBJ2-7, with D maybe TRBD1 (5 bases). The CDR3 spans 12 residues. Germline V lookup: CDR1 KGHDR, CDR2 SFDVKD. V was clipped by 12 bases and J by 2 bases, with 13 bases between them. CDR3 in DNA: TGTGCCCCATACAGGCAAGCCTACGAGCAGTACTTC. This gives the protein CAPYRQAYEQYF.

The chain is built from TRBV11-2 and TRBJ2-3, with D perhaps matching TRBD1 (6 bases). The CDR3 is made up of 14 amino acids. The V end lost 6 bases, the J end lost 2 bases, and 12 bases lay between the germline ends. The germline V gene has CDR1 SGHAT and CDR2 FQNNGV. CDR3 amino acids: CASSNTGFTDTQYF. The CDR3 DNA reads TGTGCCAGCAGTAATACAGGGTTCACAGATACGCAGTATTTT.

This clonotype was counted many times. The CDR3 sequence is CASSPGRVEAFF. CDR3 sequence (DNA): TGTGCCAGCTCACCCGGCCGAGTTGAAGCTTTCTTT. This chain uses TRBV18 with TRBJ1-1; D is ambiguous. With 3 bases removed from V and 7 bases from J, the gap between germline ends came to 9 bases. The CDR3 has 12 amino acids. Germline V gene lookup returns CDR1 KGHSH and CDR2 LQKENI.

This clonotype was found many times. The chain combines TRBV5-1 with TRBJ1-2; TRBD1 agrees at 9 bases. V shed 0 bases, J shed 6 bases, and the junction held 9 bases outside the gene matches. Germline loops: CDR1 SGHRS, CDR2 YFSETQ. The CDR3 covers 16 residues. The CDR3 DNA reads TGCGCCAGCAGCTTGGCCGGGACAGGGAATGCGGATGGCTACACCTTC. Translated: CASSLAGTGNADGYTF.

In nucleotides, the CDR3 is TGCGCCAGCAGCTTGGTCGCAGTGGGGACTGAAGCTTTCTTT. It translates to CASSLVAVGTEAFF. The V and J genes are TRBV5-1 and TRBJ1-1, with D unresolved. The CDR3 contains 14 residues. The germline V and J ends were trimmed by 0 bases and 5 bases, with 11 bases remaining between them. Germline-derived CDR1 and CDR2 are SGHRS and YFSETQ.

This clonotype was detected a few times. The V call is TRBV14, the J call TRBJ1-6; TRBD1 matches 7 bases. Germline CDR1 and CDR2: SGHDN and FVKESK. V was pared by 3 bases and J by 9 bases, with 8 bases of the junction left unmatched. The CDR3 loop spans 15 amino acids. The CDR3 spells CASSHGQAASSPLHF. CDR3 nucleotide sequence: TGTGCCAGCAGCCACGGACAGGCGGCTAGTTCACCCCTCCACTTT.

This clonotype was detected ten times or more. This chain links TRBV11-2 with TRBJ1-5, with no clear D. V lost 5 bases and J 5 bases, leaving 7 bases between the germline ends. The CDR3 runs to 12 residues. Germline V gene sequence: CDR1 SGHAT, CDR2 FQNNGV. The CDR3 DNA sequence: TGTGCCAGCAGCAACGGGTATCAGCCCCAGCATTTT. Protein: CASSNGYQPQHF. The full variable domain, completed using reference TRBV11-2 and TRBJ1-5, is EAGVAQSPRYKIIEKRQSVAFWCNPISGHATLYWYQQILGQGPKLLIQFQNNGVVDDSQLPKDRFSAERLKGVDSTLKIQPAKLEDSAVYLCASSNGYQPQHFGDGTRLSIL.

The rearrangement links TRBV11-3 to TRBJ2-4; the D gene is possibly TRBD1 (5 bases). Trimming removed 4 bases from V and 8 bases from J, with 12 bases in between. The CDR3 length is 13 residues. The germline V gene has CDR1 SGHNT and CDR2 YENEEA. CDR3 DNA sequence: TGTGCCAGCAGCTCTTCAGGGCTGGACATTCAGTACTTC. It encodes CASSSSGLDIQYF.

This clonotype was counted a few times. The CDR3 loop reads CASSARDTQYF. CDR3 DNA sequence: TGTGCCAGCAGTGCCCGGGATACGCAGTATTTT. V is TRBV27 and J is TRBJ2-3; D remains ambiguous. Germline V gives CDR1 MNHEY, CDR2 SMNVEV (reference sequence). V lost 5 bases and J 6 bases, leaving 6 bases between the germline ends. The length of the CDR3 is 11 residues.

This clonotype was counted ten times or more. The rearrangement links TRBV12-3 or TRBV12-4 to TRBJ1-2; D might be TRBD1 (5 bases). Trimming removed 4 bases from V and 2 bases from J, with 17 bases in between. The CDR3 is 16 amino acids. CDR3 DNA sequence: TGTGCCAGCAGTTCGCCAAAACCGGGACTGAACTATGGCTACACCTTC. This codes for CASSSPKPGLNYGYTF.

This chain connects TRBV28 to TRBJ1-1; 11 nucleotides agree with TRBD1. The length of the CDR3 is 16 residues. Unmatched junction bases numbered 11, after V lost 6 bases and J lost 5 bases. CDR1 MDHEN and CDR2 SYDVKM come from the germline V gene. CDR3 nucleotide sequence: TGTGCCAGCAGCCACCTCGGACAGGGGGCAAGTACTGAAGCTTTCTTT. This gives the protein CASSHLGQGASTEAFF.

The chain combines TRBV20-1 with TRBJ2-1; TRBD2 matches 12 bases. Per the germline V gene, CDR1 is DFQATT and CDR2 is SNEGSKA (reference sequence). This CDR3 has 16 amino acids. The V and J ends lost 1 base and 6 bases, in that order; junction bases with no gene match: 7. Written as DNA, the CDR3 is TGCAGTGCTAGAGTGGCTAGCGGGAGGGGGGGCAATGAGCAGTTCTTC. Translated: CSARVASGRGGNEQFF.

This clonotype was detected many times. The chain is built from TRBV7-9 and TRBJ2-1; 12 bases map to TRBD2. The germline V gene encodes CDR1 SEHNR and CDR2 FQNEAQ (reference sequence). The V gene end was trimmed by 4 bases and the J gene end by 7 bases; junction bases not matched to a gene: 5. The CDR3 runs 15 residues. The CDR3 region has the DNA TGTGCCAGCAGCTCCCTAGCGGGAGGGCTTAATGAGCAGTTCTTC. The encoded protein is CASSSLAGGLNEQFF.